Listed here are 24 T cell receptor beta chains from one sample, sequenced in a study of T cells in localized non-small cell lung cancer. Profiled with immunoSEQ multiplex PCR; TCRdb holds only in-frame clones, not every one. The sample carries tens of thousands of clones, roughly 86% recorded once. The starting material was peripheral blood, obtained before any cancer treatment. The receptors derive from a female donor of 60 years or more with stage I squamous cell lung carcinoma.

In nucleotides, the CDR3 is TGTGCCAGCTCAAGACAGGGTGGAGAGCAGTTCTTC. Protein sequence: CASSRQGGEQFF. The rearrangement links TRBV18 to TRBJ2-1; 7 bases agree with TRBD1. There are 12 residues in the CDR3. Germline-derived CDR1 and CDR2 are KGHSH and LQKENI. The J segment lost 10 bases and the V segment lost 5 bases, leaving 5 bases of the junction unmatched.

The chain couples TRBV29-1 to TRBJ2-1, with 7 bases identical to TRBD1. J lost 4 bases, V lost 7 bases, and 13 bases had no gene match. Looked up from germline, CDR1 is SQVTM and CDR2 is ANQGSEA. This CDR3 is 15 amino acids long. CDR3: CSGIPEGQPYNEQFF. For the CDR3, the DNA is TGCAGCGGGATACCTGAGGGACAGCCTTACAATGAGCAGTTCTTC.

In this sample, this clone turned up once. The chain carries TRBV7-9 and TRBJ1-5; 9 nucleotides line up with TRBD1. This CDR3 is 14 amino acids long. From germline, CDR1 is SEHNR and CDR2 FQNEAQ (reference sequence). The trim removed 3 bases at V and 6 bases at J, leaving 3 bases unmatched. CDR3 nucleotides: TGTGCCAGCAGCTTGACAGGGGGAGGTCAGCCCCAGCATTTT. Its protein is CASSLTGGGQPQHF.

The chain employs TRBV30 and TRBJ2-4, with TRBD2 identical over 8 bases. The CDR3 extends over 17 amino acids. V gave up 4 bases and J gave up 6 bases; unmatched junction bases: 17. Germline CDR1 and CDR2: GTSNPN and SVGIG (reference sequence). CDR3: CAWTRRPGGAARNIQYF. In DNA form, the CDR3 reads TGTGCCTGGACCCGTAGGCCCGGGGGGGCTGCGAGAAACATTCAGTACTTC.

The rearrangement joins TRBV5-4 to TRBJ2-7, with a tentative D call TRBD2 (5 bases). With 4 bases removed from V and 7 bases from J, the gap between germline ends came to 18 bases. The CDR3 runs to 14 residues. Germline CDR1 SGHNT, CDR2 YYREEE (reference sequence). Here the CDR3 DNA reads TGTGCCAGCAGCCGTGGTTTAGGTAGAGGGGAGCAGTACTTC. Translated: CASSRGLGRGEQYF.

This clone was seen a single time. The chain has TRBV19 and TRBJ2-7; D is unclear. The CDR3 length is 13 residues. V was clipped by 8 bases and J by 0 bases, with 11 bases between them. Germline V gives CDR1 LNHDA, CDR2 SQIVND (reference sequence). CDR3 amino acids: CASSGEVSYEQYF. The CDR3 coding sequence is TGTGCCAGTTCCGGCGAGGTCTCCTACGAGCAGTACTTC.

The genes are TRBV30 and TRBJ2-3; the match to TRBD2 covers 10 bases. The CDR3 totals 21 residues. CDR1 and CDR2 from the germline V gene are GTSNPN and SVGIG (reference sequence). J lost 1 base, V lost 2 bases, and 21 bases had no gene match. The CDR3 region is CAWSTLKKLAGDPFRTDTQYF. The CDR3, as DNA: TGTGCCTGGAGTACGTTAAAGAAGCTAGCGGGAGACCCTTTTCGCACAGATACGCAGTATTTT.

V and J are TRBV19 and TRBJ2-7; D may correspond to TRBD1 or TRBD2 (5 bases each). Trimming removed 3 bases from V and 6 bases from J, with 15 bases in between. The CDR3 sequence is 14 residues long. Per germline, CDR1 LNHDA and CDR2 SQIVND (reference sequence). This CDR3 reads CASSMPGTPGEQYF. CDR3 nucleotides: TGTGCCAGTAGTATGCCCGGGACCCCTGGCGAGCAGTACTTC.

The rearrangement joins TRBV19 to TRBJ1-5; D not certain. The germline gives CDR1 LNHDA, CDR2 SQIVND (reference sequence). The CDR3 has 14 residues. Trimming cost V 6 bases and J 2 bases, with 11 bases left between them. The CDR3 here is CASSRPSGNQPQHF. In DNA form, the CDR3 reads TGTGCCAGTAGCCGTCCGTCGGGCAATCAGCCCCAGCATTTT.

The chain has TRBV10-3 and TRBJ2-1; D is possibly TRBD1 (6 bases). This CDR3 spans 13 amino acids. Trimming removed 2 bases at V and 5 bases at J, with 7 bases between. CDR1 ENHRY and CDR2 SYGVKD come from the germline V gene. The CDR3 DNA reads TGTGCCATCAGTGAGGAGGGGGACAATGAGCAGTTCTTC. The encoded protein is CAISEEGDNEQFF.

The V and J genes are TRBV19 and TRBJ2-7, with no clear D. The V end lost 4 bases, the J end lost 3 bases, and 7 bases lay between the germline ends. CDR1 and CDR2 (germline): LNHDA, SQIVND (reference sequence). This CDR3 spans 12 amino acids. This chain's CDR3 is CASSKGFYEQYF. The CDR3 DNA follows: TGTGCCAGTAGTAAAGGGTTCTACGAGCAGTACTTC.

The chain combines TRBV7-2 with TRBJ2-5, with 9 bases aligning to TRBD2. The J call may be mistaken, given a closer DNA end match to TRBJ2-7. CDR3 length: 15 amino acids. In germline, CDR1 is SGHTA, CDR2 FQGNSA. The CDR3 loop is CASSRGTSRSYEQYF. The CDR3 DNA sequence: TGTGCCAGCAGCCGAGGGACTAGCAGGTCCTACGAGCAGTACTTC.

J is TRBJ2-3 and V is TRBV10-3; D unresolved. The CDR3 totals 14 residues. CDR1 ENHRY and CDR2 SYGVKD come from the germline V gene. Trimming left V 0 bases short and J 3 bases short, with 7 bases between. The CDR3 sequence: CAISESTATDTQYF. CDR3 coding DNA: TGTGCCATCAGTGAGTCAACAGCGACAGATACGCAGTATTTT.

This chain joins TRBV10-1 and TRBJ2-5, with a tentative D call TRBD2 (5 bases). Between the trimmed V and J ends, which lost 0 bases and 5 bases, there was a span of 13 bases. CDR1 is WNHNN and CDR2 is SYGVQD in the germline V gene (reference sequence). The CDR3 has 15 residues. The CDR3 sequence is CASSESGVNGETQYF. Written as DNA, the CDR3 is TGCGCCAGCAGTGAGTCGGGAGTGAATGGGGAGACCCAGTACTTC.

The chain recombines TRBV5-1 with TRBJ1-5, with D maybe TRBD1 (5 bases). V lost 3 bases to trimming and J lost 0 bases, with 13 bases between them. CDR3 size: 16 residues. CDR1 and CDR2 from the germline V gene are SGHRS and YFSETQ. CDR3 sequence reads: CASSWGSPYSNQPQHF. For the CDR3, the DNA is TGCGCCAGCAGCTGGGGCAGCCCTTATAGCAATCAGCCCCAGCATTTT.

This clone was picked up a small number of times. The chain couples TRBV4-1 to TRBJ1-5; D call uncertain. The germline CDR1 and CDR2 sequences are MGHRA and YSYEKL. Trimming cost V 0 bases and J 9 bases, with 15 bases left between them. The CDR3 extends over 15 amino acids. The CDR3 coding sequence is TGCGCCAGCAGCCAAGATAGTTATGGTCTCTGGCCCCAGCATTTT. Translation gives CASSQDSYGLWPQHF.

The J gene is TRBJ1-1, the V gene TRBV6-1; 7 bases align to TRBD1. The CDR3 consists of 13 residues. In germline, CDR1 is MNHNS, CDR2 SASEGT. The V segment lost 6 bases and the J segment 4 bases; nucleotides outside the gene matches: 5. CDR3: CASRLTGPTEAFF. CDR3 DNA sequence: TGTGCCAGCAGGCTGACAGGGCCCACTGAAGCTTTCTTT.

V is TRBV29-1 and J is TRBJ1-1; unclear D gene. This CDR3 spans 12 amino acids. From germline, CDR1 is SQVTM and CDR2 ANQGSEA. V was cut by 4 bases and J by 4 bases, with 10 bases left in between. CDR3 sequence reads: CSVGGWGTEAFF. The CDR3 DNA is TGCAGCGTTGGGGGATGGGGCACTGAAGCTTTCTTT.

This chain connects TRBV10-3 to TRBJ1-1; D might be TRBD1 (5 bases). In germline, CDR1 is ENHRY, CDR2 SYGVKD. This CDR3 has 13 residues. Trimming shortened V by 7 bases and J by 1 base, and 10 bases separated the two germline ends. As DNA, the CDR3 is TGTGCCATCAAGGGACCTAAGAACACTGAAGCTTTCTTT. Translated, it gives CAIKGPKNTEAFF.

V gene TRBV18 combines with J gene TRBJ2-3; D uncertain. The length of the CDR3 is 14 residues. CDR1 KGHSH and CDR2 LQKENI come from the germline V gene. The ends were cut back, 2 bases at V and 2 bases at J, with 8 bases in the middle. The CDR3, as DNA: TGTGCCAGCTCACCAGAAAGGGCCACAGATACGCAGTATTTT. Translated, it gives CASSPERATDTQYF.

This chain uses TRBV14 with TRBJ2-7, with 12 positions matching TRBD1. J gave up 6 bases and V 7 bases, and 10 bases lay outside the gene matches. The CDR3 has 15 residues. CDR1 is SGHDN, CDR2 FVKESK, per germline. CDR3 in DNA: TGTGCCAGCAAAGGCCCGGGACAGGGGGCGGGCGAGCAGTACTTC. Its translation: CASKGPGQGAGEQYF.

The V call is TRBV15, the J call TRBJ1-2, with D maybe TRBD1 (6 bases). Germline loops: CDR1 LNHNV, CDR2 YYDKDF (reference sequence). This CDR3 is 14 amino acids long. V lost 5 bases and J lost 4, with 14 bases in between. As DNA, the CDR3 is TGTGCCACCAGCTCCCGACGACAGGTCTATGGCTACACCTTC. Translated: CATSSRRQVYGYTF.

The rearrangement joins TRBV5-8 to TRBJ2-5, with D unclear. V dropped 4 bases and J dropped 5 bases, with 12 bases sitting between them. CDR1 and CDR2 (germline): SGHTS, YDEGEE. The CDR3 runs 13 residues. In DNA form, the CDR3 reads TGTGCCAGCAGCCTACTGCTGGGGGAGACCCAGTACTTC. It specifies CASSLLLGETQYF.

This chain links TRBV7-2 with TRBJ1-5; D remains unclear. Germline V lookup: CDR1 SGHTA, CDR2 FQGNSA. Trimming removed 4 bases from V and 9 bases from J, with 10 bases in between. This CDR3 has 12 amino acids. CDR3 DNA: TGTGCCAGCAGCTCAGCTTCGGGGCCCCAGCATTTT. Translating it yields CASSSASGPQHF.